This T cell receptor beta chain stems from a study of cytomegalovirus exposure and HLA in healthy donors. Study-level findings and limits: Some V segments, including TRBV6-2 and TRBV6-3, were excluded as indistinguishable.

Details on this clone: Its antigen is as yet unknown.

The germline V gene encodes CDR1 GTSNPN and CDR2 SVGIG (reference sequence). V lost 2 bases to trimming and J lost 5 bases, with 12 bases between them. This CDR3 comprises 13 residues. PCR employed 60 Vbeta and 13 Jbeta primers. In the authors' methods: The count from a later analysis was some 83 million unique TCR beta chains, some 10 million of them shared. Some clones are missing from TCRdb's copy, which holds only in-frame ones; the method was immunoSEQ multiplex PCR. V, J and clone size reflect that table, while D and trimming were determined from the DNA. Among 150,000 to 200,000 clones listed, around 81% were seen once.

This receptor was obtained from a woman between 18 and 29 years old in good health and CMV-seropositive. The chain has TRBV30 and TRBJ2-5; D might be TRBD2 (6 bases). Sequencing was performed on PBMCs. CDR3 amino acids: CAWSIGGGETQYF. The CDR3 DNA sequence: TGTGCCTGGAGTATAGGTGGGGGGGAGACCCAGTACTTC.